One sample yielded the 6 T cell receptor beta chains listed below, sequenced in a study. MiXCR, applied by TCRdb to the RT-PCR reads, yields one record per CDR3 protein. Of about 680,000 distinct CDR3 sequences listed, approximately 14% are singletons. Sequenced material: memory CD4+ T cells from blood. The receptors shown here come from a female donor in good health, serving as a healthy control.

Many counts were recorded for this clonotype. DNA for the CDR3: TGTGCCAGCAGCTTCCGGGACAGGGAGGGGACCCAGTACTTC. It encodes CASSFRDREGTQYF. The chain recombines TRBV5-4 with TRBJ2-5; 9 nucleotides match TRBD1. Germline-derived CDR1 and CDR2 are SGHNT and YYREEE (reference sequence). This CDR3 contains 14 residues. V shed 2 bases and J 7 bases; nucleotides not matched to a gene: 6.

This sequence joins TRBV20-1 and TRBJ2-3, with 7 bases aligning to TRBD2. The CDR3 length is 15 residues. The ends lost 0 bases at V and 3 bases at J; junction bases unmatched: 6. Germline loops: CDR1 DFQATT, CDR2 SNEGSKA (reference sequence). The CDR3 spells CSARDRLGGTDTQYF. CDR3 bases: TGCAGTGCTAGAGACCGTCTCGGGGGGACAGATACGCAGTATTTT.

This clonotype has just a few counts. The J gene is TRBJ2-5, the V gene TRBV6-5; D possibly uses TRBD1 or TRBD2 (7 bases each). Trimming left V 6 bases short and J 4 bases short, with 18 bases between. CDR1 and CDR2 (germline): MNHEY, SVGAGI. The CDR3 length is 15 residues. The CDR3 nucleotides are TGTGCCAGCAGACCCCAGGGGGGGGCGGGAGAGACCCAGTACTTC. It yields the protein CASRPQGGAGETQYF.

This clonotype was detected many times. The rearrangement links TRBV5-1 to TRBJ2-7, with TRBD1 matching over 10 bases. With 5 bases clipped from V and 2 bases from J, the junction kept 7 bases outside the gene matches. The CDR3 has 15 residues. The germline V gene has CDR1 SGHRS and CDR2 YFSETQ. CDR3 coding DNA: TGCGCCAGCAGGAAAGGACAGGGGGAAGCCTACGAGCAGTACTTC. The encoded protein is CASRKGQGEAYEQYF.

This clonotype was detected ten times or more. The chain couples TRBV7-2 to TRBJ2-3; 10 nucleotides line up with TRBD2. Trimming cost V 0 bases and J 14 bases; bases outside gene matches: 8. Germline CDR1 and CDR2: SGHTA and FQGNSA. The CDR3 extends over 14 amino acids. The chain's CDR3 is CASSLAVQREGRYF. CDR3 sequence (DNA): TGTGCCAGCAGCTTAGCGGTCCAGCGGGAGGGCCGGTATTTT.

The J gene is TRBJ2-7, the V gene TRBV15; 10 nucleotides agree with TRBD1. The J segment lost 0 bases and the V segment lost 5 bases, leaving 4 bases of the junction unmatched. The V gene's germline CDR1 is LNHNV and CDR2 YYDKDF (reference sequence). The CDR3 sequence is 15 residues long. The CDR3, as DNA: TGTGCCACCAGCTCTTGGACAGGGGGCTCCTACGAGCAGTACTTC. Encoded protein: CATSSWTGGSYEQYF.